The present T cell receptor beta chain was sequenced within a study of tumor-infiltrating lymphocytes in localized non-small cell lung cancer. About this clone: The antigen remains unidentified.

The V segment lost 10 bases and the J segment 0 bases; nucleotides outside the gene matches: 6. Per the germline V gene, CDR1 is ENHRY and CDR2 is SYGVKD. The CDR3 sequence is 14 residues long. TCRdb's copy holds only in-frame clones and misses some; the assay was immunoSEQ multiplex PCR. The profile shows about 13,000 clones, about 71% of them singletons. Study conclusions and caveats: Not all patients were TCR sequenced, owing to tissue quantity. Tumors had more T cell infiltration than uninvolved lung, per TCRbeta sequencing and CD3 counts.

Sequencing input: lung tumor tissue. The chain combines TRBV10-3 with TRBJ1-5; 7 bases match TRBD1. This sequence originates from a human donor with non-small cell lung cancer. The CDR3 protein is CATDTGDSNQPQHF. CDR3 DNA: TGTGCCACGGACACAGGGGATAGCAATCAGCCCCAGCATTTT.